This T cell receptor beta chain was sequenced for a study of PD-1 blockade in classical Hodgkin lymphoma. Study at large: It was nivolumab at 3 mg/kg, given intravenously every 2 weeks, that patients received. Overall study results and limits: Whereas CD4+ TCR diversity had risen significantly by C4D1, CD8+ TCR diversity had not. Nivolumab initiation under 1 year post-ASCT meant exclusion. Baseline diversity resembling that of newly diagnosed patients was seen in complete responders.

V was cut by 6 bases and J by 1 base, with 9 bases left in between. The germline gives CDR1 MDHEN, CDR2 SYDVKM. This CDR3 contains 13 residues. With regard to this clone: The antigen is unknown.

Every patient had relapsed following autologous stem cell transplantation, and cohorts differed in brentuximab vedotin exposure. Data came from immunoSEQ multiplex PCR; TCRdb stores just in-frame clones and leaves some out. The sample has 150,000 or so clones, about four fifths seen once. This sequence was found in a human donor with classical Hodgkin lymphoma. The specimen comprised peripheral blood mononuclear cells (PBMCs), sampled before the second cycle of nivolumab. The V gene is TRBV28, the J gene TRBJ1-2; D gene ambiguous. The CDR3 is CASSPAGNYGYTF. For the CDR3, the DNA is TGTGCCAGCAGCCCGGCCGGTAACTATGGCTACACCTTC.